The 7 T cell receptor beta chains given below trace back to one sample, sequenced in a study of blood T cells in healthy people across ages. A sample-barcoded 5' primer and a J-beta primer mix were used in a second PCR of about 6 to 11 cycles. TCRdb passed the 5' RACE reads through MiXCR, listing each CDR3 protein once. This repertoire shows more than 450,000 distinct CDR3 sequences, roughly a quarter found once; its top ten account for over 3.5%. This sample was also put to use in a study of T cells of mothers and their children.

The sample comprised blood. The receptor set was obtained from a boy younger than 10 in good health.

This clonotype was seen a handful of times. This sequence joins TRBV4-2 and TRBJ1-1; D is undetermined. Germline V gene sequence: CDR1 LGHNA, CDR2 YNFKEQ. Trimming removed 4 bases at V and 5 bases at J, with 14 bases between. This CDR3 has 14 amino acids. CDR3 in DNA: TGTGCCAGCAGCCCCTCAGATTGGGGAACTGAAGCTTTCTTT. This translates into CASSPSDWGTEAFF.

This chain links TRBV7-6 with TRBJ2-5, with 12 bases fitting TRBD1. The J call may be wrong; the DNA end is better matched by TRBJ2-1. In germline, CDR1 is SGHVS, CDR2 FNYEAQ. This CDR3 has 15 amino acids. The CDR3 sequence: CASSPRDRGLNEQFF. The CDR3 nucleotides read TGTGCCAGCAGCCCGAGGGACAGGGGGCTCAATGAGCAGTTCTTC.

This clonotype was found a few times. The chain combines TRBV19 with TRBJ2-3; D is unclear. Germline V gene lookup returns CDR1 LNHDA and CDR2 SQIVND (reference sequence). This CDR3 is 12 amino acids long. The V end was cut by 10 bases, the J end by 6 bases, with 14 bases between. The CDR3 protein is CATSQGGDTQYF. The CDR3 DNA follows: TGTGCCACCTCGCAAGGTGGGGATACGCAGTATTTT.

In its sample, this clonotype was seen a few times. An end of the junction does not agree with germline; a read error may underlie this. The J gene is TRBJ1-1, the V gene TRBV29-1, with D hard to call. Per germline, CDR1 SQVTM and CDR2 ANQGSEA. The CDR3 has 14 amino acids. The CDR3 loop is CSTELGRKNTGAFF. The CDR3 coding sequence is TGCAGCACTGAACTGGGCAGAAAAAACACTGGAGCTTTCTTT.

This clonotype was picked up many times. One junction end disagrees with the germline gene, perhaps due to a read error. The rearrangement links TRBV12-3 or TRBV12-4 to TRBJ2-7, with a tentative D call TRBD2 (6 bases). This CDR3 has 12 amino acids. This chain's CDR3 is CASSLAAYEQYF. CDR3 coding DNA: TGTGCCAGCAGCTTAGCGGCCTACGAGCAGTACTTC.

This clonotype was found a few times. The chain couples TRBV11-2 to TRBJ2-1; no clear D. Germline V gene lookup returns CDR1 SGHAT and CDR2 FQNNGV. The ends were cut back, 3 bases at V and 11 bases at J, with 11 bases in the middle. The CDR3 consists of 12 residues. CDR3 in amino acids: CASSFGTPQQFF. For the CDR3, the DNA is TGTGCCAGCAGCTTCGGCACGCCCCAGCAGTTCTTC. The complete variable domain, with remaining parts taken from reference TRBV11-2 and TRBJ2-1, reads EAGVAQSPRYKIIEKRQSVAFWCNPISGHATLYWYQQILGQGPKLLIQFQNNGVVDDSQLPKDRFSAERLKGVDSTLKIQPAKLEDSAVYLCASSFGTPQQFFGPGTRLTVL.

This sequence joins TRBV20-1 and TRBJ2-1, with 11 bases fitting TRBD2. The CDR3 is 15 residues long. The germline gives CDR1 DFQATT, CDR2 SNEGSKA (reference sequence). With 1 base clipped from V and 9 bases from J, the junction kept 8 bases outside the gene matches. The CDR3 DNA reads TGCAGTGCTAGAGTTAGCGGGGGGGCCAACATTGAGCAGTTCTTC. It translates to CSARVSGGANIEQFF.